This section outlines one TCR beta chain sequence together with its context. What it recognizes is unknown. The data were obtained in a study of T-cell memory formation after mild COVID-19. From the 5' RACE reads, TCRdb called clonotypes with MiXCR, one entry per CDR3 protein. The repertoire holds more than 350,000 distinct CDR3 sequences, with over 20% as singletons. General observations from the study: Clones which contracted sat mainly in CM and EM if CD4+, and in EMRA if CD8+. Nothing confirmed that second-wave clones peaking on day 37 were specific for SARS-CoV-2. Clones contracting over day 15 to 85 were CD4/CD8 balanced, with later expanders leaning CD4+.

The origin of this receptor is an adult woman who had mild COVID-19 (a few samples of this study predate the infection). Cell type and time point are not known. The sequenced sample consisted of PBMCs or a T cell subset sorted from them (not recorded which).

The CDR3 region has the DNA TGTGCCAGCAGTTACTCGGATCGATTGGGAACTGAAGCTTTCTTT. Amino acid sequence: CASSYSDRLGTEAFF. The chain employs TRBV6-5 and TRBJ1-1, with D unresolved. Trimming left V 0 bases short and J 5 bases short, with 13 bases between. This CDR3 region has 15 residues. Germline V gene sequence: CDR1 MNHEY, CDR2 SVGAGI.